This is a list of T cell receptor beta chains from one sample in a study of beta chain features in type 1 diabetes. Repertoires were generated with immunoSEQ multiplex PCR, while TCRdb's copy carries only in-frame clones and drops some. The data hold under 450,000 clones, with approximately 15% observed a single time. Specimen: naive CD4+ T cells from blood. The source is a man aged 25-45 years in good health. The CDR3 runs from the conserved cysteine through the conserved F or W. A D gene is named only where the DNA matches it firmly. Size values are once, few and many counts, or a class for expanded clones, and some rows have none.

cdr3_nt	cdr3_aa	v_call	j_call	clone_size	d_call
TGCGCCAGCAGCCAAGATAACCAACCCAGGACCTGGGGCTACACCTTC	CASSQDNQPRTWGYTF	TRBV4-3	TRBJ1-2	.	.
TGTGCCAGCAGCGTAACTCTAGCCAAAAACATTCAGTACTTC	CASSVTLAKNIQYF	TRBV9	TRBJ2-4	few	.
TGTGCCAGCAGCGAATTGACTAGCGGGACGTCGGATACGCAGTATTTT	CASSELTSGTSDTQYF	TRBV9	TRBJ2-3	few	TRBD2
TGCAGTGCTAGAACGAGCGAGACCCAGTACTTC	CSARTSETQYF	TRBV20-1	TRBJ2-5	.	.
TGCGCCAGCAGCCCCTGGTTTTCCGGGGAGCTGTTTTTT	CASSPWFSGELFF	TRBV4-3	TRBJ2-2	.	.
TGCGCCAGCAGCCAAGTATCCCGGGACCCCCTCTACGAGCAGTACTTC	CASSQVSRDPLYEQYF	TRBV4-1	TRBJ2-7	few	.
TGTGCCAGCAGCCCTCCGGGACAGGGGGGTACATATGAGCAGTTCTTC	CASSPPGQGGTYEQFF	TRBV5-4	TRBJ2-1	.	TRBD1
TGTGCCATCAGTGATCGGTTCCGAGACGAAAAACTGTTTTTT	CAISDRFRDEKLFF	TRBV10-3	TRBJ1-4	few	.
TGTGCCAGCAGCTTGACTAGCGGGCAAGAGACCCAGTACTTC	CASSLTSGQETQYF	TRBV5-4	TRBJ2-5	few	TRBD2
TGTGCCAGCAGGGCAGCAGCCCACCGGGGGCAGTTCTTC	CASRAAAHRGQFF	TRBV6-5	TRBJ2-1	.	.
TGTGCCAGCGGTGGGGTGGCGGCCCTTAATGAAAAACTGTTTTTT	CASGGVAALNEKLFF	TRBV2	TRBJ1-4	few	.
TGTGCCAGCAGCTACCCCTTCTCCGAGCAGTACTTC	CASSYPFSEQYF	TRBV7-2	TRBJ2-7	.	.
TGTGCCAGCAGTTTATCCAGCCACTATGGCTACACCTTC	CASSLSSHYGYTF	TRBV28	TRBJ1-2	.	.
TGTGCCAGCTCACCACTGAGCGGGAAAGATACGCAGTATTTT	CASSPLSGKDTQYF	TRBV18	TRBJ2-3	few	TRBD2
TGCGCCAGCAGCCAGACGCGGGGAGCTGAAGCTTTCTTT	CASSQTRGAEAFF	TRBV10-1	TRBJ1-1	few	.
TGTGCCAGCAGCGCAGGGACTGGCTGGCGCACAGATACGCAGTATTTT	CASSAGTGWRTDTQYF	TRBV7-2	TRBJ2-3	few	.
TGTGCCATCAGTGCGCGAGAGGGGGTGTACAATGAGCAGTTCTTC	CAISAREGVYNEQFF	TRBV10-3	TRBJ2-1	.	.
TGTGCCAGCAGTTTGTGGAGGGACAATGAGCAGTTCTTC	CASSLWRDNEQFF	TRBV27	TRBJ2-1	.	.
TGCGCCAGCAGCCAGGGGGGGAATAATTCACCCCTCCACTTT	CASSQGGNNSPLHF	TRBV4-1	TRBJ1-6	few	.
TGTGCCAGCAGCTTCAGGGGCGGACCCTCCTACAATGAGCAGTTCTTC	CASSFRGGPSYNEQFF	TRBV11-2	TRBJ2-1	.	.
TGTGCCACCAGCCTGGGCGGGGATGAGCAGTTCTTC	CATSLGGDEQFF	TRBV15	TRBJ2-1	.	.
TGTGCCAGCAGTGGACCGGGGTCAGGTCTGAAAGATTCACCCCTCCACTTT	CASSGPGSGLKDSPLHF	TRBV7-6	TRBJ1-6	.	.
TGTGCCAGCAGCCAAGCGGGGAGGTCGCAGTATTTT	CASSQAGRSQYF	TRBV7-2	TRBJ2-3	.	TRBD2